These 17 T cell receptor beta chains were sequenced from one sample in a study of shared clonotypes between healthy human individuals. Clones were sequenced by immunoSEQ multiplex PCR, and TCRdb holds only the in-frame ones, with some missing. Counted here are about 670,000 clones, about two thirds occurring once; the ten biggest clones make up under 2%. Sequenced sample: memory CD4+ T cells sorted from blood. Subset defined: CD45RA-negative fraction. These receptors were taken from a woman aged 25 to 45 in good health.

The genes are TRBV15 and TRBJ2-2; perhaps TRBD1 as D (7 bases). The CDR3 length is 15 residues. Looked up from germline, CDR1 is LNHNV and CDR2 is YYDKDF (reference sequence). Deletions cut 4 bases from V and 5 bases from J, with 14 bases between. Here the CDR3 DNA reads TGTGCCACCAGCATAGACAGGGACTTTACCGGGGAGCTGTTTTTT. Protein sequence: CATSIDRDFTGELFF.

The chain employs TRBV20-1 and TRBJ1-1; 7 nucleotides match TRBD1. Trimming took 1 base from V and 7 from J; bases not matched to a gene: 0. Germline CDR1 DFQATT, CDR2 SNEGSKA (reference sequence). This CDR3 has 11 residues. The CDR3 region is CSARGDSEAFF. The CDR3 bases are TGCAGTGCTAGAGGGGACAGTGAAGCTTTCTTT.

The CDR3 DNA sequence: TGTGCCAGCAGTTCTGGACAGTTACAGCCCCAGCATTTT. Translating gives CASSSGQLQPQHF. The chain links TRBV28 to TRBJ1-5; the D gene is possibly TRBD1 (6 bases). This CDR3 has 13 amino acids. Trimming pared 4 bases from V and 7 bases from J, leaving 11 bases between. CDR1 is MDHEN, CDR2 SYDVKM, per germline.

The chain links TRBV5-1 to TRBJ2-3; possibly TRBD1 for D (6 bases). The germline V gene has CDR1 SGHRS and CDR2 YFSETQ. V gave up 4 bases and J gave up 3 bases, with 12 bases separating them. This CDR3 has 14 residues. As DNA, the CDR3 is TGCGCCAGCAGCGGGCAGGGGTTTACAGATACGCAGTATTTT. Translated, it gives CASSGQGFTDTQYF.

A few counts support this clone. CDR3 region: CASSEDADYEQYF. In DNA, the CDR3 is TGTGCCAGCAGTGAGGACGCTGATTACGAGCAGTACTTC. V and J are TRBV2 and TRBJ2-7; no definite D call. The V end lost 3 bases, the J end lost 4 bases, and 10 bases lay between the germline ends. The CDR3 has 13 residues. The germline gives CDR1 SNHLY, CDR2 FYNNEI. Combining the CDR3 with reference TRBV2 and TRBJ2-7 gives the whole variable domain EPEVTQTPSHQVTQMGQEVILRCVPISNHLYFYWYRQILGQKVEFLVSFYNNEISEKSEIFDDQFSVERPDGSNFTLKIRSTKLEDSAMYFCASSEDADYEQYFGPGTRLTVT.

The chain couples TRBV2 to TRBJ1-5; D call uncertain. Germline V CDR1 and CDR2: SNHLY, FYNNEI. V lost 3 bases and J 7 bases, leaving 13 bases between the germline ends. This CDR3 has 14 amino acids. The CDR3 coding sequence is TGTGCCAGCAGTGATAGGAGCACGGACCAGCCCCAGCATTTT. Protein: CASSDRSTDQPQHF.

The DNA of the CDR3 is TGTGCCAGCACTAAACCGCAGGTGGACATTCAGTACTTC. Amino acid sequence: CASTKPQVDIQYF. J is TRBJ2-4 and V is TRBV28, with unresolved D. This CDR3 has 13 amino acids. CDR1 MDHEN and CDR2 SYDVKM come from the germline V gene. Between the trimmed V and J ends, which lost 7 bases and 8 bases, there was a span of 15 bases.

The genes are TRBV23-1 and TRBJ1-1; D might be TRBD1 (5 bases). TRBV23-1 is an open reading frame, and its role is uncertain. There are 15 residues in the CDR3. V lost 0 bases and J 2 bases, leaving 10 bases between the germline ends. CDR3 protein: CASSQSPTVNTEAFF. The CDR3 region has the DNA TGCGCCAGCAGTCAATCCCCGACAGTCAACACTGAAGCTTTCTTT.

The chain uses TRBV19 and TRBJ2-7, with a tentative D call TRBD2 (6 bases). V was shortened by 5 bases and J by 1 base, with 12 bases between the two germline ends. Germline CDR1 and CDR2: LNHDA and SQIVND (reference sequence). The CDR3 runs to 14 residues. The CDR3 region has the DNA TGTGCCAGTAGTTTAAAGACTAGTTCCTACGAGCAGTACTTC. Translating gives CASSLKTSSYEQYF.

This clone was seen just once. The chain combines TRBV7-8 with TRBJ2-5; D may be TRBD1 or TRBD2 (5 bases each). V was pared by 5 bases and J by 0 bases, with 16 bases between. The length of the CDR3 is 16 residues. Germline V gene data show CDR1 as SGHVS and CDR2 as FQNEAQ. The CDR3 nucleotides read TGTGCCAGCAGCCGGGGAGCGGACATAAACCAAGAGACCCAGTACTTC. Protein: CASSRGADINQETQYF.

The CDR3 protein is CASKLTGQNEKLFF. The CDR3 coding sequence is TGTGCCAGCAAACTGACAGGCCAAAATGAAAAACTGTTTTTT. This rearrangement joins TRBV28 to TRBJ1-4; TRBD1 is a possible D gene (6 bases). Trimming removed 7 bases at V and 5 bases at J, with 14 bases between. The germline gives CDR1 MDHEN, CDR2 SYDVKM. The CDR3 is 14 amino acids.

The chain has TRBV7-9 and TRBJ2-1; D unresolved. From germline, CDR1 is SEHNR and CDR2 FQNEAQ (reference sequence). V dropped 1 base and J dropped 1 base, with 8 bases sitting between them. The CDR3 length is 15 residues. The CDR3 region is CASSLGTHSYNEQFF. CDR3 DNA sequence: TGTGCCAGCAGCTTAGGAACTCATTCCTACAATGAGCAGTTCTTC.

The rearrangement uses TRBV7-3 and TRBJ2-7, with TRBD2 matching over 9 bases. With 5 bases clipped from V and 0 bases from J, the junction kept 8 bases outside the gene matches. Germline V gene sequence: CDR1 SGHTA, CDR2 FQGTGA. The CDR3 extends over 16 amino acids. The CDR3 sequence: CASSLGLASFSYEQYF. CDR3 nucleotide sequence: TGTGCCAGCAGCCTAGGACTAGCGAGCTTCTCCTACGAGCAGTACTTC. The full variable domain, its missing parts supplied by reference TRBV7-3 and TRBJ2-7, is GAGVSQTPSNKVTEKGKYVELRCDPISGHTALYWYRQSLGQGPEFLIYFQGTGAADDSGLPNDRFFAVRPEGSVSTLKIQRTERGDSAVYLCASSLGLASFSYEQYFGPGTRLTVT.

The chain joins TRBV4-1 to TRBJ2-3, with TRBD2 matching over 8 bases. The CDR3 totals 15 residues. Germline loops: CDR1 MGHRA, CDR2 YSYEKL. Unmatched junction bases numbered 3, after V lost 2 bases and J lost 2 bases. The CDR3 DNA reads as TGCGCCAGCAGCCAACTACTAGCGGTCACAGATACGCAGTATTTT. Translating gives CASSQLLAVTDTQYF.

The rearrangement links TRBV2 to TRBJ2-4; TRBD1 agrees at 7 bases. The germline gives CDR1 SNHLY, CDR2 FYNNEI. This CDR3 is 16 amino acids long. With V trimmed by 6 bases and J by 1 base, 9 bases remained unmatched. Here the CDR3 DNA reads TGTGCCAGCAGGAAGACAGGGTCAGCGGCCAAAAACATTCAGTACTTC. Translated, it gives CASRKTGSAAKNIQYF.

The chain has TRBV27 and TRBJ2-3; D possibly uses TRBD1 or TRBD2 (6 bases each). The CDR3 covers 15 residues. The V and J ends lost 2 bases and 1 base respectively, with 10 bases between them. Germline V gene lookup returns CDR1 MNHEY and CDR2 SMNVEV (reference sequence). CDR3 loop: CASSLNRGGTDTQYF. Written as DNA, the CDR3 is TGTGCCAGCAGTTTAAATAGGGGGGGCACAGATACGCAGTATTTT.

V is TRBV4-2 and J is TRBJ2-7; 10 nucleotides line up with TRBD2. J lost 2 bases, V lost 2 bases, and 6 bases had no gene match. The CDR3 has 16 residues. CDR1 and CDR2 from the germline V gene are LGHNA and YNFKEQ. The CDR3 nucleotides are TGTGCCAGCAGCCAATTAGGGACTAGCGCTCCCTACGAGCAGTACTTC. This encodes CASSQLGTSAPYEQYF.